At least ten counts were recorded for the clone carrying this TCR beta chain. Its antigen is still unknown. The record originates from a study of T-cell reconstitution after alpha-beta-depleted transplantation in children. Findings of the study overall: Day-60 TCRbeta diversity that was high in some patients was derived from surviving recipient T cells and thymic progenitors. A year post-transplant, T-cell counts and diversity derived mostly from newly produced T cells. Reportedly, alpha-beta T cells present about two months post-transplant originated from several hundred expanded clones of graft origin.

The V and J ends lost 6 bases and 4 bases, in that order; junction bases with no gene match: 4. CDR3 length equals 14 residues. Germline values: CDR1 DFQATT, CDR2 SNEGSKA (reference sequence). Unique molecular identifiers were incorporated during preparation of the TCRbeta library. TCRdb called the PCR reads again in MiXCR, with one record for every CDR3 protein. The repertoire includes approximately 650,000 distinct CDR3 sequences, around 14% of them detected once, and 0.79% sits in the top ten. The chain recombines TRBV20-1 with TRBJ2-3; 13 nucleotides align to TRBD2. The sequence was collected from a girl aged 2-10 years with congenital amegakaryocytic thrombocytopenia, due to receive a stem cell transplant. The starting material was PBMCs, obtained before TCRalphabeta/CD19-depleted stem cell transplant. The CDR3 bases are TGCAGTGCCCCGGGACTAGCGGGATCAGATACGCAGTATTTT. Translating gives CSAPGLAGSDTQYF.